Below, one T cell receptor (beta chain) is given with its context. Its matching antigen is unknown. This sample stems from a study of T-cell memory formation after mild COVID-19. Study-wide results and caveats: The finding that pre-infection memory included some responding clones suggested that cross-reactive memory joined.

CDR3 length equals 14 residues. V lost 3 bases and J lost 0; bases outside the gene matches: 2. Germline V gene data show CDR1 as DFQATT and CDR2 as SNEGSKA (reference sequence). After 5'RACE with constant-segment primers, TCR alpha and TCR beta cDNA libraries carrying sample barcodes and UMIs were obtained. TCRdb recomputed calls from the 5' RACE reads with MiXCR, one row per CDR3 protein. The sample holds approximately 400,000 distinct CDR3 sequences, roughly 24% seen once. This TCR was recovered from an adult woman who had mild COVID-19 (a few samples of this study predate the infection). Cell type and time point are not known. Sequencing was done on a sample of PBMCs or a T cell subset sorted from them (not recorded which). This sequence joins TRBV20-1 and TRBJ1-5, with 7 nucleotides matching TRBD1. The CDR3 DNA sequence: TGCAGTGCTAGCAGGGGGTCTAGCAATCAGCCCCAGCATTTT. This sequence encodes CSASRGSSNQPQHF.